The 16 T cell receptor beta chains in this list originate from one sample, sequenced in a study of technical replicates of blood from a few donors (dated by TCRdb to 2017 to 2019). The library was built by means of the immunoSEQ multiplex PCR assay. The immuneACCESS repertoire file appears here via TCRdb, limited to in-frame rearrangements. These files lack a portion of the clones; in checked studies, under half of the deficit traces to unresolved V genes, and the cause of the others is not known. This sample gives 100,000 or so clones in total; approximately 96% of them show up just once. Approximately 0.33% of the sample lies in the top ten. Material: T cells isolated from PBMCs. These receptors came from a human donor in good health.

The V call is TRBV5-1, the J call TRBJ2-1, with TRBD1 matching 7 bases. There are 17 residues in the CDR3. Germline CDR1 and CDR2: SGHRS and YFSETQ. V trimming: 4 bases; J trimming: 3 bases; junction bases outside the gene matches: 13. Here the CDR3 DNA reads TGCGCCAGCAGCCAAACAGGGGTAGCGTGGGGCTACAATGAGCAGTTCTTC. Translated, it gives CASSQTGVAWGYNEQFF.

The chain joins TRBV5-1 to TRBJ2-4, with TRBD2 matching over 7 bases. The germline V gene encodes CDR1 SGHRS and CDR2 YFSETQ. CDR3 size: 19 residues. Trimming removed 2 bases from V and 0 bases from J; junction bases left unmatched: 14. The CDR3 sequence is CASSLFLMGGDLAKNIQYF. DNA for the CDR3: TGCGCCAGCAGCTTATTTCTAATGGGGGGGGACCTAGCCAAAAACATTCAGTACTTC.

The V gene is TRBV11-1, the J gene TRBJ2-1; 8 bases are a match to TRBD2. CDR1 and CDR2 (germline): SGHAT, FQDESV (reference sequence). Trimming cost V 1 base and J 0 bases; bases outside gene matches: 2. This CDR3 has 16 residues. This CDR3 reads CASSLVAGTSYNEQFF. The DNA of the CDR3 is TGTGCCAGCAGCTTAGTAGCGGGGACCTCCTACAATGAGCAGTTCTTC.

This clone came up once. The chain uses TRBV7-3 and TRBJ2-2; D is undetermined. CDR1 and CDR2 from the germline V gene are SGHTA and FQGTGA. This CDR3 contains 15 residues. V gave up 5 bases and J gave up 3 bases, with 13 bases separating them. The CDR3 region is CASSTRTTYTGELFF. In DNA, the CDR3 is TGTGCCAGCAGCACACGAACTACCTACACCGGGGAGCTGTTTTTT.

This chain connects TRBV4-2 to TRBJ1-1; no firm D call. Germline loops: CDR1 LGHNA, CDR2 YNFKEQ. This CDR3 spans 16 amino acids. The germline V and J ends were trimmed by 4 bases and 1 base, with 16 bases remaining between them. Written as DNA, the CDR3 is TGTGCCAGCAGCCCATCCCTGGACTCAACGAACACTGAAGCTTTCTTT. Protein: CASSPSLDSTNTEAFF.

The chain has TRBV29-1 and TRBJ2-1; TRBD2 agrees at 15 bases. The CDR3 is 16 amino acids. With 4 bases clipped from V and 7 bases from J, the junction kept 8 bases outside the gene matches. Looked up from germline, CDR1 is SQVTM and CDR2 is ANQGSEA. CDR3 in DNA: TGCAGCGTTGTTAAGGGACTAGCGGGAGGAGGGAATGAGCAGTTCTTC. Protein: CSVVKGLAGGGNEQFF.

The rearrangement uses TRBV9 and TRBJ1-2; TRBD1 aligns across 9 bases. Germline CDR1 SGDLS, CDR2 YYNGEE. Unmatched junction bases numbered 12, after V lost 4 bases and J lost 8 bases. This CDR3 region has 15 residues. The CDR3 DNA reads TGTGCCAGCAGCCCACCAACAGGGGGCTTGGGAGGCTACACCTTC. Translating gives CASSPPTGGLGGYTF. The full variable domain, in which reference TRBV9 and TRBJ1-2 provide the parts outside the CDR3, is DSGVTQTPKHLITATGQRVTLRCSPRSGDLSVYWYQQSLDQGLQFLIQYYNGEERAKGNILERFSAQQFPDLHSELNLSSLELGDSALYFCASSPPTGGLGGYTFGSGTRLTVV.

The rearrangement joins TRBV7-8 to TRBJ2-7; D is possibly TRBD1 (6 bases). The CDR3 spans 13 residues. V lost 3 bases and J 5 bases, leaving 11 bases between the germline ends. CDR1 is SGHVS, CDR2 FQNEAQ, per germline. CDR3 sequence: CASSFYRDDEQYF. CDR3 coding DNA: TGTGCCAGCAGCTTTTACAGGGATGACGAGCAGTACTTC.

The V and J genes are TRBV29-1 and TRBJ1-5; a possible D gene is TRBD1 (6 bases). This CDR3 spans 13 amino acids. V lost 6 bases, J lost 4 bases, and 13 bases lay in between. From germline, CDR1 is SQVTM and CDR2 ANQGSEA. The CDR3 loop is CSVTPGHNQPQHF. Here the CDR3 DNA reads TGCAGCGTCACCCCGGGACATAATCAGCCCCAGCATTTT.

V gene TRBV29-1 combines with J gene TRBJ2-5; 9 positions match TRBD2. Germline loops: CDR1 SQVTM, CDR2 ANQGSEA. The ends lost 4 bases at V and 4 bases at J; junction bases unmatched: 13. CDR3 length equals 16 residues. The CDR3 region is CSVVPRSGRFLETQYF. For the CDR3, the DNA is TGCAGCGTTGTCCCCAGGAGCGGGAGGTTTTTAGAGACCCAGTACTTC.

This clone has more than one count but fewer than ten. The chain couples TRBV2 to TRBJ1-1; the match to TRBD1 covers 7 bases. V was clipped by 0 bases and J by 5 bases; unmatched bases: 6. CDR1 is SNHLY and CDR2 is FYNNEI in the germline V gene. This CDR3 comprises 15 residues. The CDR3 DNA reads TGTGCCAGCAGTGAAGCGGGCAGGGGGAATACTGAAGCTTTCTTT. It is translated as CASSEAGRGNTEAFF.

This chain uses TRBV5-4 with TRBJ2-1; TRBD2 matches 13 bases. The germline CDR1 and CDR2 sequences are SGHNT and YYREEE (reference sequence). V shed 0 bases and J 6 bases; nucleotides not matched to a gene: 3. The CDR3 is made up of 16 amino acids. CDR3: CASSLDGLAGVNEQFF. The DNA for the CDR3 is TGTGCCAGCAGCTTGGATGGACTAGCGGGAGTCAATGAGCAGTTCTTC.

The chain carries TRBV6-5 and TRBJ1-2; 8 positions match TRBD1. This CDR3 contains 11 residues. Germline V gene lookup returns CDR1 MNHEY and CDR2 SVGAGI. J gave up 7 bases and V 10 bases, and 5 bases lay outside the gene matches. The CDR3, as DNA: TGTGCCACCCAAGGACAGGGTGGCTACACCTTC. Amino acids: CATQGQGGYTF.

The chain recombines TRBV18 with TRBJ2-7; perhaps TRBD2 as D (5 bases). The CDR3 totals 14 residues. Trimming took off 3 bases at V and 5 bases at J, with 14 bases between the two ends. Per germline, CDR1 KGHSH and CDR2 LQKENI. CDR3 in DNA: TGTGCCAGCTCACCTCCGGGCGGGTACGACGAGCAGTACTTC. Translating it yields CASSPPGGYDEQYF.

The chain combines TRBV7-2 with TRBJ2-7; TRBD2 is a possible D gene (6 bases). CDR3 length equals 14 residues. V was pared by 2 bases and J by 0 bases, with 8 bases between. Per germline, CDR1 SGHTA and CDR2 FQGNSA. The CDR3 sequence is CASSLRRASYEQYF. The CDR3 coding sequence is TGTGCCAGCAGCTTAAGGAGGGCCTCCTACGAGCAGTACTTC.

The chain carries TRBV23-1 and TRBJ2-1; TRBD2 matches 15 bases. TRBV23-1 counts as an open reading frame of uncertain function. The CDR3 covers 17 residues. V gave up 9 bases and J gave up 6 bases; unmatched junction bases: 12. CDR3 sequence reads: CARVPGLAGGSINEQFF. The CDR3 DNA sequence: TGCGCCAGGGTCCCGGGACTAGCGGGAGGATCTATCAATGAGCAGTTCTTC.